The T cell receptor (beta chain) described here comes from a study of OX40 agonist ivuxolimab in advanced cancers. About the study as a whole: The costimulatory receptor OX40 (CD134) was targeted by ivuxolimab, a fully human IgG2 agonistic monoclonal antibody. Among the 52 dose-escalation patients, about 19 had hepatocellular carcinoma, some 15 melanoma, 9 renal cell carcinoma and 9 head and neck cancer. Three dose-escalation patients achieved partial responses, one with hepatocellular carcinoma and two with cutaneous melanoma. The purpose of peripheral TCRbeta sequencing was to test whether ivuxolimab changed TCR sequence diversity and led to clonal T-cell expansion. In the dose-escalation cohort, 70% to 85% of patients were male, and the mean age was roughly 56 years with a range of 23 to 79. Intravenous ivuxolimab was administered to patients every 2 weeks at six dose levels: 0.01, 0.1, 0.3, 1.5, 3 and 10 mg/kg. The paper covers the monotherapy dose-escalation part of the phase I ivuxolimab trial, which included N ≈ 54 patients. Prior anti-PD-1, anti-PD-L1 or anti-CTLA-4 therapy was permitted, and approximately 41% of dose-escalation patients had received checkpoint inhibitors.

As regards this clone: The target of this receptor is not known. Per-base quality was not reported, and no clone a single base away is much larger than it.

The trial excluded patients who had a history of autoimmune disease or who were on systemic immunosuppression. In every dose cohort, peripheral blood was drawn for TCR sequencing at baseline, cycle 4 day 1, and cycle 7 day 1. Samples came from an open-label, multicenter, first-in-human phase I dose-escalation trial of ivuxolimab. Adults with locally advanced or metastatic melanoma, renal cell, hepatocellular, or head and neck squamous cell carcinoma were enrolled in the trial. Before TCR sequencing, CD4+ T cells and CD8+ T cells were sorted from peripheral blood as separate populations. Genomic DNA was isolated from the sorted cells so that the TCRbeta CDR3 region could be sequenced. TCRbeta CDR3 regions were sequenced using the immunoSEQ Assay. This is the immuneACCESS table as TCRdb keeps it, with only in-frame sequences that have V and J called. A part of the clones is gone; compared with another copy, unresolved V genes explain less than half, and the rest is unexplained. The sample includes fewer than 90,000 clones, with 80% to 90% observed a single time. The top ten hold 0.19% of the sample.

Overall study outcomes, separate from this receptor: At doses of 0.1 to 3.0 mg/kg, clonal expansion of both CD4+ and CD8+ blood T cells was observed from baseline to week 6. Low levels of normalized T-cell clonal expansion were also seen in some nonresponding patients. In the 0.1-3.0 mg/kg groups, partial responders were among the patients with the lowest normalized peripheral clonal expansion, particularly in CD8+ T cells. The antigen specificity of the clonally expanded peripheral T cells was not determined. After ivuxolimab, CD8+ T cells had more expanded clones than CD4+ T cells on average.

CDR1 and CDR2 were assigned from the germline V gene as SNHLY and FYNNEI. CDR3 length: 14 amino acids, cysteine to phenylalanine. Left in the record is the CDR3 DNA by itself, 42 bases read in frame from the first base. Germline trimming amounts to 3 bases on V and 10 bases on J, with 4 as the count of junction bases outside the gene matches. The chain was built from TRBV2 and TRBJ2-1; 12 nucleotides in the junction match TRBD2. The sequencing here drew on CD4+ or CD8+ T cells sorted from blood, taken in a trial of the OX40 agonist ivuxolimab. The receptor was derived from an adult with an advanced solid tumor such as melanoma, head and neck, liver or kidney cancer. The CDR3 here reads CASSERTSGVEQFF. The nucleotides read TGTGCCAGCAGTGAGAGGACTAGCGGGGTGGAGCAGTTCTTC.